This T cell receptor beta chain was observed in a study of Graves' ophthalmopathy and Graves' hyperthyroidism (dated by TCRdb to the late 2010s). For the study in its entirety: Peripheral blood was collected before any treatment was given, at the time of initial diagnosis. To tell Graves' ophthalmopathy apart from Graves' hyperthyroidism, and to predict which patients would progress to ophthalmopathy, the study relied on TCR beta repertoire signatures. In total, 135 blood samples were TCR-sequenced: 40 to 45 ophthalmopathy, over 70 hyperthyroidism and some 17 hyperthyroidism-to-ophthalmopathy patients. To explore V-J signatures distinguishing ophthalmopathy from hyperthyroidism, a discovery set of around 97 patients (roughly 44 ophthalmopathy, roughly 60 stable hyperthyroidism) was enrolled. The independent validation cohort included under 20 hyperthyroidism patients plus 17 patients who later progressed from hyperthyroidism to ophthalmopathy. T-cell repertoires of thyroid tissue and blood were compared in 5 or 6 hyperthyroidism patients. Following sampling, methimazole starting at 30 mg daily was administered to hyperthyroidism patients, and high-dose intravenous methylprednisolone was administered to ophthalmopathy patients. Broad study findings and their caveats: In cross-validation, the 13-signature model distinguished ophthalmopathy from stable hyperthyroidism with roughly 90% sensitivity and around 82% specificity, and in the test set the corresponding values were approximately 79% and 70%. Most expanded thyroid clonotypes with a frequency above 0.001 also appeared in blood, which suggests that blood repertoires may reflect the immune response in the thyroid. No statistical method was used to set the sample size in advance, and the investigators knew which group each participant was assigned to. In validation, the model predicted ophthalmopathy progression with 70.59% sensitivity and 72% to 80% specificity; eleven to twelve predicted patients were CT-confirmed with GO in a median of around 6.5 months.

Ten or more counts support this clonotype. Its antigen remains undetermined. Base qualities are not at hand, and no much larger clone is one base apart. For repertoire sequencing, the TCR beta CDR3 regions were amplified from RNA transcripts. The first round of RT-PCR was done with HTBI primers and the Qiagen OneStep RT-PCR kit, and was followed by a second round of multiplex PCR, then size selection and purification. Libraries were sequenced on an Illumina HiSeq2000 using paired-end 100 bp reads. On the authors' methods: SOAPnuke was used to process the reads, throwing out any read that had adapters, had uncalled bases, had a mean Phred below 15, or lacked an exact constant-primer or identifier match. COPE v1.2.5 was used to merge the high-quality paired reads. Clonotypes were defined as unique nucleotide sequences and were aligned to IMGT TRB V, D and J references using MiTCR v1.1. The analysis was limited to V-J combinations with a frequency above 0.0001, which together covered 98% to 99.2% of repertoires. A TCR clonal expansion and chaos score per V-J combination was defined as the ratio of F50 clonal expansion to chaos observed in the TCRdist matrix. Welch's t-statistics and random forest were used to reduce the features to around 13 V-J combinations, which were then used as input to a naive Bayes classifier. The Morisita-Horn index was used to measure how similar the thyroid and blood repertoires were. TCRdb trimmed public reads at Q25 via fastp, called clones via MiXCR and kept in-frame beta chains. CDR3 protein duplicates are merged, each entry listing the most common genes and DNA. TCRdb's processing, not the study's, gives the V and J calls here. This sample has some 350,000 distinct CDR3 sequences in its table, and 17% of those were observed once. Of the sample, 2% to 3% falls within the top ten clones.

Stable hyperthyroidism was defined as no progression to ophthalmopathy within 18 months of follow-up. The hyperthyroidism patients were 18 to 65 years old and newly diagnosed, with a disease duration of less than 2 months. Patients with other autoimmune diseases, uncontrolled infections, pregnancy or lactation were excluded from the study. Clinical symptoms, serum thyroxine, TRAb, thyroid ultrasound and orbital computed tomography were used for diagnosis. Using Ficoll-Paque density gradient centrifugation, PBMCs were isolated from about 9.4 ml of fresh peripheral blood. Total RNA was extracted with Trizol reagent and quality-checked on an Agilent 2100 Bioanalyzer. Spanning cysteine to phenylalanine, the CDR3 consists of 15 amino acids. Only CDR3 DNA is held: 45 bases, read in frame from base 1. V drops 6 bases and J drops 2 bases, leaving 17 bases in between. Taken from the germline V gene (reference sequence), the CDR1 and CDR2 loops are MNHEY and SMNVEV.

Sequenced: peripheral blood. The chain employs TRBV27 and TRBJ2-7, with the D gene tentatively TRBD1 or TRBD2, based on 5 matching bases in each. The TCR originated in an adult woman with stable Graves' hyperthyroidism. The CDR3 protein is CASSLTGRAPYEQYF. The DNA sequence reads TGTGCCAGCAGCCTCACGGGACGCGCACCCTACGAGCAGTACTTC.